The entry below describes one TCR beta chain. Its specificity is unknown. One end of the junction varies from germline; a read error may be responsible. This specimen comes from a study of regulatory T cells in long-lasting Graves disease. Extracted PBMC RNA gave rise to the TCR library. TCRdb fed the reads into MiXCR, producing one record per CDR3 protein. The sample yields about 850 distinct CDR3 sequences, roughly 87% seen once. The CDR3 runs 16 residues. The germline V gene encodes CDR1 MNHEY and CDR2 SMNVEV (reference sequence). The study's findings and limits: Persistent disease showed a preference for TRBV28, TRBJ1-2 and TRBJ2-5.

The rearrangement links TRBV27 to TRBJ2-3; the match to TRBD2 covers 11 bases. This receptor was obtained from a man aged 40-49 years with Graves disease. The sample consisted of peripheral blood mononuclear cells (PBMCs), taken with antithyroid drug treatment, in newly diagnosed or persistent Graves disease (not recorded which). The CDR3 DNA reads as TGTGCCAGCAGTACTAGACTAGCGGGGAACACACATACGCAGTATTTT. The encoded protein is CASSTRLAGNTHTQYF.